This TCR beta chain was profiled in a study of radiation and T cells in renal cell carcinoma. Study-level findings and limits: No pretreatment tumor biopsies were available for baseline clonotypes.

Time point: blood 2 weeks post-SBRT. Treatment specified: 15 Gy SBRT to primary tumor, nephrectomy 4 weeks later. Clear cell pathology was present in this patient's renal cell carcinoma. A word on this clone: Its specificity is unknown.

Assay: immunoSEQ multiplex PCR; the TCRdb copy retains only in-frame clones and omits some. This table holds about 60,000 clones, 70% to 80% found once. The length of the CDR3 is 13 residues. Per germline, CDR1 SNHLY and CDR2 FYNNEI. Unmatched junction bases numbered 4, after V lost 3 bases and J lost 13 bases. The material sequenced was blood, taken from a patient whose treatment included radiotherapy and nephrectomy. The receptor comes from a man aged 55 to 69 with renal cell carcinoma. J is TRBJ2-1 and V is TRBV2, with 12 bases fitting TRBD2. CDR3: CASSDGTSGPQFF. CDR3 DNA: TGTGCCAGCAGTGATGGGACTAGCGGGCCACAGTTCTTC.